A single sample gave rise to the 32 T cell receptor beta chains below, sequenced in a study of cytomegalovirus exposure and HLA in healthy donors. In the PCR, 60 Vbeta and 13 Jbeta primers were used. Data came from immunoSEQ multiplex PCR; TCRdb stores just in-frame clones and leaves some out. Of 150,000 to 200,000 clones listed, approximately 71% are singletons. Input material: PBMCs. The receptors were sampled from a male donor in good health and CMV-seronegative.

The CDR3 bases are TGTGCCAGCAGTCTTGGACTAGGCCAGACCGGGGAGCTGTTTTTT. As protein: CASSLGLGQTGELFF. V usage is TRBV7-9 and J usage is TRBJ2-2, with TRBD2 matching over 7 bases. Losses at the gene ends were 6 bases for V and 5 bases for J; bases not matched to a gene: 9. The CDR3 consists of 15 residues. The germline V gene encodes CDR1 SEHNR and CDR2 FQNEAQ (reference sequence).

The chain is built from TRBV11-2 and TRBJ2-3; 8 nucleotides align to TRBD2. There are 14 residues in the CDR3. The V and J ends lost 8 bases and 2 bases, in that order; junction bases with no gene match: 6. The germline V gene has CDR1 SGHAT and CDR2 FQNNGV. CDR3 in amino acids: CASSRTSNTDTQYF. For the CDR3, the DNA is TGTGCCAGCTCCCGGACTAGCAACACAGATACGCAGTATTTT.

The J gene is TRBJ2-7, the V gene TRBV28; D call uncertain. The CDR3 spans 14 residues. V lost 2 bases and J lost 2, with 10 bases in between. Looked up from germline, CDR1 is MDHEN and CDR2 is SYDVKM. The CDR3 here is CASSLVDFPYEQYF. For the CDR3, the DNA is TGTGCCAGCAGTTTAGTCGACTTTCCCTACGAGCAGTACTTC.

The CDR3 protein is CASSYQDRVTEAFF. The CDR3 DNA reads TGTGCCAGCAGTTACCAAGACAGGGTGACTGAAGCTTTCTTT. This chain connects TRBV6-5 to TRBJ1-1; TRBD1 agrees at 7 bases. CDR3 length equals 14 residues. V trimming: 2 bases; J trimming: 5 bases; junction bases outside the gene matches: 5. Per the germline V gene, CDR1 is MNHEY and CDR2 is SVGAGI.

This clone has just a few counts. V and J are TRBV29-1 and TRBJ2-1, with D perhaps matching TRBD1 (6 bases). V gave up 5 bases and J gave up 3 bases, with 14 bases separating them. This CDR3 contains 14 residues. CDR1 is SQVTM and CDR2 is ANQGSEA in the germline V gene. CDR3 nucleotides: TGCAGCGTTCCGGGACATACGTACTACAATGAGCAGTTCTTC. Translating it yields CSVPGHTYYNEQFF.

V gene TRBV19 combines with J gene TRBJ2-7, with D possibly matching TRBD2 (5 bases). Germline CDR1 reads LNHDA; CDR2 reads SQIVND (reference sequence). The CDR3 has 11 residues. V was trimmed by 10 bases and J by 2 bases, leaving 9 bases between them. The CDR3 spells CATGRAYEQYF. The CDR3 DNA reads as TGTGCCACCGGGCGGGCCTACGAGCAGTACTTC. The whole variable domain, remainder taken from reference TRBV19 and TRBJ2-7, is DGGITQSPKYLFRKEGQNVTLSCEQNLNHDAMYWYRQDPGQGLRLIYYSQIVNDFQKGDIAEGYSVSREKKESFPLTVTSAQKNPTAFYLCATGRAYEQYFGPGTRLTVT.

The CDR3: CASSVDGALNEQYF. DNA of the CDR3: TGTGCCAGCAGCGTAGATGGGGCGCTAAACGAGCAGTACTTC. V gene TRBV9 combines with J gene TRBJ2-7; maybe TRBD1 (5 bases). This CDR3 contains 14 residues. Germline V gives CDR1 SGDLS, CDR2 YYNGEE. V was pared by 0 bases and J by 5 bases, with 12 bases between.

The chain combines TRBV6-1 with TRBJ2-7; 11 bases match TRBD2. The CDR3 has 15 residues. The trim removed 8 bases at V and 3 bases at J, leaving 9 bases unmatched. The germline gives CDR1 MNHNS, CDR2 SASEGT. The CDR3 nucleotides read TGTGCCAGCCGTACACTAGCGGGAGCGAACTACGAGCAGTACTTC. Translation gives CASRTLAGANYEQYF.

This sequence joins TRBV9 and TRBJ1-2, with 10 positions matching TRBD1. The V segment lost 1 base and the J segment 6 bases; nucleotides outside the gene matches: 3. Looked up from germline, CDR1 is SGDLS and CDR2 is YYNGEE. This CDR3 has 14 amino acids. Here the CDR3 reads CASSVTGTGDGYTF. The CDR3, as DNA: TGTGCCAGCAGCGTAACCGGGACAGGGGATGGCTACACCTTC.

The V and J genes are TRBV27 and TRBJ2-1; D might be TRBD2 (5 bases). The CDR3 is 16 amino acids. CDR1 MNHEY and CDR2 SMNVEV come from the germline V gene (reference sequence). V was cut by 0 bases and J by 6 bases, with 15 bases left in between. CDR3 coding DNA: TGTGCCAGCAGTTTATCGGAGGCCAGCGGAGTCAATGAGCAGTTCTTC. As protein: CASSLSEASGVNEQFF.

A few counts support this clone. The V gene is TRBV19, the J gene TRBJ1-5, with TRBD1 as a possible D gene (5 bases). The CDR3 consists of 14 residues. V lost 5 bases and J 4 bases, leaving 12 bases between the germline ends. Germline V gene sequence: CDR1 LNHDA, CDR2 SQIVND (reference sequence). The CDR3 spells CASSAGRGNQPQHF. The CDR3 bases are TGTGCCAGTAGTGCGGGGAGGGGAAATCAGCCCCAGCATTTT.

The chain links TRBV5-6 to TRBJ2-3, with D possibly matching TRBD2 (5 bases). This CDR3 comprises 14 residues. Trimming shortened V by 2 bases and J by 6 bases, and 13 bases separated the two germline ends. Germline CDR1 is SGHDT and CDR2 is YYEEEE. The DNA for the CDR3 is TGTGCCAGCAGCTTTACTATGGGCGGGGATACGCAGTATTTT. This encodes CASSFTMGGDTQYF. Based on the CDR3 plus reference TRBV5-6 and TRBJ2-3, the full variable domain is DAGVTQSPTHLIKTRGQQVTLRCSPKSGHDTVSWYQQALGQGPQFIFQYYEEEERQRGNFPDRFSGHQFPNYSSELNVNALLLGDSALYLCASSFTMGGDTQYFGPGTRLTVL.

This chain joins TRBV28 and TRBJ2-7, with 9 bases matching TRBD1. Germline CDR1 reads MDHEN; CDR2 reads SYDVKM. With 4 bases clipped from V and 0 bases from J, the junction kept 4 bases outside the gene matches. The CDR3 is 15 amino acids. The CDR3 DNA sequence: TGTGCCAGCAGTTCTACAGGGGGCCTCTCCTACGAGCAGTACTTC. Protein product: CASSSTGGLSYEQYF.

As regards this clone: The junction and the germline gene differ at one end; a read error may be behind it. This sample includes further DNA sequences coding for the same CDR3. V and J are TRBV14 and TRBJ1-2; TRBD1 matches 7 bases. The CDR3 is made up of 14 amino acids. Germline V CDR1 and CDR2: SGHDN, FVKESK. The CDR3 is CASSRQGKDYGYTF. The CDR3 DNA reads TGTGCTAGCAGCCGACAGGGAAAAGACTATGGCTACACCTTC.

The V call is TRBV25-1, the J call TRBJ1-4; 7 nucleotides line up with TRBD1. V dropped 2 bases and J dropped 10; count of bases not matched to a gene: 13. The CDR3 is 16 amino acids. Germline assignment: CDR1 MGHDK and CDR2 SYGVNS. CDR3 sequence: CASSETSGTASGKLFF. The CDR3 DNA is TGTGCCAGCAGTGAAACCTCCGGGACAGCAAGCGGAAAACTGTTTTTT.

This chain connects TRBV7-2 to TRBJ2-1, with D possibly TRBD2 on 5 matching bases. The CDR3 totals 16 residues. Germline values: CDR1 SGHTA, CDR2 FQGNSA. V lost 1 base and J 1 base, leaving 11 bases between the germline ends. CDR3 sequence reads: CASSLDGPGSYNEQFF. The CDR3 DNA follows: TGTGCCAGCAGCTTAGACGGTCCGGGATCCTACAATGAGCAGTTCTTC.

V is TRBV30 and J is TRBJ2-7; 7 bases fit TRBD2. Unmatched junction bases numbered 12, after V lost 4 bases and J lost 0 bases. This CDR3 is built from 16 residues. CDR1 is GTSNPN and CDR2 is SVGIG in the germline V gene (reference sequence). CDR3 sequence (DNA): TGTGCCTGGATGGGAAGCGGGGCCTCTAGCTCCTACGAGCAGTACTTC. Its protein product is CAWMGSGASSSYEQYF.

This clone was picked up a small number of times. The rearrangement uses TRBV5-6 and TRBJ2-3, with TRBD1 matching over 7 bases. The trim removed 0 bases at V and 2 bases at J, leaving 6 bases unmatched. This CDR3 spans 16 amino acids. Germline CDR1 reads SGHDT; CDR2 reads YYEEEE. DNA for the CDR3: TGTGCCAGCAGCTTGGTGGACAGGCAGGACACAGATACGCAGTATTTT. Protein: CASSLVDRQDTDTQYF.

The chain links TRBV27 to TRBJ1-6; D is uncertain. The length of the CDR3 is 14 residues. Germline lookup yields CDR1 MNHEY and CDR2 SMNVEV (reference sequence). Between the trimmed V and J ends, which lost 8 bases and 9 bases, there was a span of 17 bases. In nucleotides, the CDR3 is TGTGCCAGCGGCCCTCCATCCGCTGTTTCACCCCTCCACTTT. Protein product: CASGPPSAVSPLHF.

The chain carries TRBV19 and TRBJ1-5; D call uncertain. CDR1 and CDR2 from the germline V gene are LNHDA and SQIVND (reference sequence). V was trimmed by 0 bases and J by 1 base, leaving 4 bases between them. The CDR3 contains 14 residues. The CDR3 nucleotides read TGTGCCAGTAGTATAGATATAAGCAATCAGCCCCAGCATTTT. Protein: CASSIDISNQPQHF.

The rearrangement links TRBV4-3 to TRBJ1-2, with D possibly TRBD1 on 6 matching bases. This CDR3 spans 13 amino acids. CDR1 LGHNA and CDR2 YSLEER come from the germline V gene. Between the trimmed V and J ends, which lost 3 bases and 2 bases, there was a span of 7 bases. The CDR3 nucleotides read TGCGCCAGCAGCCATCAGGGGAACTATGGCTACACCTTC. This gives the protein CASSHQGNYGYTF.

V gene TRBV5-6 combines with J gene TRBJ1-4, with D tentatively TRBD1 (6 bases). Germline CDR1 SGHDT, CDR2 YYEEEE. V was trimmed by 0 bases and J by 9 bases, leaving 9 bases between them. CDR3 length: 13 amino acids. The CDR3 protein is CASSLDRVQKLFF. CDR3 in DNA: TGTGCCAGCAGCTTGGACAGGGTCCAAAAACTGTTTTTT.

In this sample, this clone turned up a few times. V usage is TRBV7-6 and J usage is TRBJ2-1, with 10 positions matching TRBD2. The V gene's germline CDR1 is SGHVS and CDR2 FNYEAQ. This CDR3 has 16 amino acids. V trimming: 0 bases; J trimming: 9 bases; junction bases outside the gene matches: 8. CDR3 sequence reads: CASSLASAGGLGEQFF. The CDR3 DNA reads TGTGCCAGCAGCTTAGCGTCAGCGGGGGGGTTAGGTGAGCAGTTCTTC.

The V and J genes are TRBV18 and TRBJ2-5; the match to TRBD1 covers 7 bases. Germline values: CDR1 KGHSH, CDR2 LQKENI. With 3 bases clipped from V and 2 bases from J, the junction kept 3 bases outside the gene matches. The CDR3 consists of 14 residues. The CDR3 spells CASSPGQLQETQYF. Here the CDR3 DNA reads TGTGCCAGCTCACCGGGACAGCTTCAAGAGACCCAGTACTTC.

DNA for the CDR3: TGTGCCAGCAGGAGGACAGGGATGGAGACCCAGTACTTC. This encodes CASRRTGMETQYF. The V call is TRBV6-1, the J call TRBJ2-5, with TRBD1 matching 8 bases. CDR1 and CDR2 from the germline V gene are MNHNS and SASEGT. This CDR3 has 13 residues. V lost 6 bases and J lost 5; bases outside the gene matches: 5.

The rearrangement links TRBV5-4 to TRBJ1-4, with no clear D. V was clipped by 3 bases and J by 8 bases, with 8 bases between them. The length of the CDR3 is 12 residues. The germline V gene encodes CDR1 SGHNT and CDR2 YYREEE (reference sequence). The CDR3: CASSSGEEKLFF. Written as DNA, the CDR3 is TGTGCCAGCAGCTCCGGTGAGGAAAAACTGTTTTTT. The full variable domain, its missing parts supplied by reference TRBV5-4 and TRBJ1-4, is ETGVTQSPTHLIKTRGQQVTLRCSSQSGHNTVSWYQQALGQGPQFIFQYYREEENGRGNFPPRFSGLQFPNYSSELNVNALELDDSALYLCASSSGEEKLFFGSGTQLSVL.

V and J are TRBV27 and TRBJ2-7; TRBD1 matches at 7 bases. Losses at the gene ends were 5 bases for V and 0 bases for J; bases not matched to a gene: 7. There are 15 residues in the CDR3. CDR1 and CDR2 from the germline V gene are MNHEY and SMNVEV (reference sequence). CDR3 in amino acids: CASSPTGQLSYEQYF. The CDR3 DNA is TGTGCCAGCAGTCCGACAGGGCAACTCTCCTACGAGCAGTACTTC.

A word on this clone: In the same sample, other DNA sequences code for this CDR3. CDR3 nucleotides: TGTGCCAGCAGTTTAACGGGGGACTACGAGCAGTACTTC. Its protein is CASSLTGDYEQYF. The rearrangement joins TRBV27 to TRBJ2-7, with D perhaps TRBD2 (6 bases). The CDR3 is made up of 13 amino acids. The germline V gene has CDR1 MNHEY and CDR2 SMNVEV (reference sequence). Trimming shortened V by 2 bases and J by 3 bases, and 8 bases separated the two germline ends.

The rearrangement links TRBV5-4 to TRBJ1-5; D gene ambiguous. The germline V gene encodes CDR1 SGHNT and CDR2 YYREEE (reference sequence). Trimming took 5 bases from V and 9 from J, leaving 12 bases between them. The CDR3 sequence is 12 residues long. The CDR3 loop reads CASSSDTGPQHF. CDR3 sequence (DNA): TGTGCCAGCAGTTCCGATACTGGGCCCCAGCATTTT.

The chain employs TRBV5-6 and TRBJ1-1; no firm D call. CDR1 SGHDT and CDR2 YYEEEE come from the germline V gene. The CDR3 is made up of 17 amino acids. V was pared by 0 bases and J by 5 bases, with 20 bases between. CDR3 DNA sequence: TGTGCCAGCAGCTTGGGGGGATTCGTCCCGGGAGGGACTGAAGCTTTCTTT. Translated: CASSLGGFVPGGTEAFF.

The CDR3 nucleotides read TGTGCCAGCAGTTACTCCGACAGGCCAAGCTCCTACGAGCAGTACTTC. This translates into CASSYSDRPSSYEQYF. The gene calls are TRBV6-5 and TRBJ2-7; possible D gene TRBD1, 6 bases. Germline CDR1 MNHEY, CDR2 SVGAGI. Between the trimmed V and J ends, which lost 0 bases and 0 bases, there was a span of 12 bases. The CDR3 covers 16 residues.

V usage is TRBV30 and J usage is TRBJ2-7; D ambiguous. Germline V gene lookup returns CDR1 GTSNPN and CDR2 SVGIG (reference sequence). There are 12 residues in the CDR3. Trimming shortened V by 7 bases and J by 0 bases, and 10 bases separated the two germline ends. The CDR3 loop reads CASTADSYEQYF. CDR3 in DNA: TGTGCCTCGACCGCGGACTCCTACGAGCAGTACTTC. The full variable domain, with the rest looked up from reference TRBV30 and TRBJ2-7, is SQTIHQWPATLVQPVGSPLSLECTVEGTSNPNLYWYRQAAGRGLQLLFYSVGIGQISSEVPQNLSASRPQDRQFILSSKKLLLSDSGFYLCASTADSYEQYFGPGTRLTVT.